The TCR beta chain under discussion was sequenced for a study of T cell repertoires in cytomegalovirus infection. This clonotype has at least ten counts. The target antigen is unknown. Study-wide results and caveats: HLA-C-restricted CMV clonotypes gave the most frequent clonotype in two of eight donors.

Trimming pared 2 bases from V and 0 bases from J, leaving 6 bases between. CDR1 is SGHVS and CDR2 is FNYEAQ in the germline V gene. CDR3 size: 14 residues. Using its own MiXCR run on the reads, TCRdb lists one record per CDR3 protein. The profile shows more than 200,000 distinct CDR3 sequences, roughly 10% of them singletons. The sequencing input was PBMCs. The TCR sequence derives from a human donor in good health (CMV status not recorded). Some clones in this sample may be carry-over from other donors' samples. The rearrangement uses TRBV7-6 and TRBJ2-3, with no clear D. The CDR3 nucleotides read TGTGCCAGCAGCTTAACGGACAGCACAGATACGCAGTATTTT. Its translation is CASSLTDSTDTQYF.